Following are 13 T cell receptor beta chains from one sample sequenced in a study of T cells in Graves' hyperthyroidism and ophthalmopathy. Amplified regions were TCR beta CDR3 sequences from RNA transcripts. An initial round of RT-PCR targeting the TCR CDR3 relied on the HTBI primer set. TCRdb recomputed calls from the multiplex PCR reads with MiXCR, one row per CDR3 protein. The sample lists hundreds of thousands of distinct CDR3 sequences, roughly 14% seen once, with approximately 13% in the top ten. The sample consisted of blood. Receptors originate from a man in his late teens or twenties with Graves' ophthalmopathy.

In the case of this clonotype: Given a much more abundant clone one base away, this may be a read error. V gene TRBV2 combines with J gene TRBJ1-3; D not resolved. This CDR3 contains 14 residues. Trimming removed 11 bases from V and 0 bases from J, with 14 bases in between. Germline CDR1 reads SNHLY; CDR2 reads FYNNEI. CDR3 sequence (DNA): TGTGCCGGCATCGCGGGTGACTCTGGAAACACCATATATTTT. As protein: CAGIAGDSGNTIYF.

This clonotype was recorded at least ten times. The chain carries TRBV10-3 and TRBJ2-7, with a weak D call TRBD2 (6 bases). The germline V gene has CDR1 ENHRY and CDR2 SYGVKD. Deletions cut 2 bases from V and 6 bases from J, with 20 bases between. The length of the CDR3 is 16 residues. The CDR3 loop reads CAISETGETSGSEQYF. The CDR3 nucleotides are TGTGCCATCAGTGAGACCGGGGAGACTAGTGGATCCGAGCAGTACTTC.

This clonotype was recorded at least ten times. The V gene is TRBV30, the J gene TRBJ2-7; no definite D call. V lost 1 base, J lost 3 bases, and 4 bases lay in between. This CDR3 comprises 11 residues. The germline V gene encodes CDR1 GTSNPN and CDR2 SVGIG (reference sequence). The CDR3 bases are TGTGCCTGGAGTGGGATCTACGAGCAGTACTTC. It translates to CAWSGIYEQYF. Variable domain in full (rest from reference TRBV30 and TRBJ2-7): SQTIHQWPATLVQPVGSPLSLECTVEGTSNPNLYWYRQAAGRGLQLLFYSVGIGQISSEVPQNLSASRPQDRQFILSSKKLLLSDSGFYLCAWSGIYEQYFGPGTRLTVT.

This clonotype occurred a few times. This rearrangement joins TRBV7-9 to TRBJ1-2, with D possibly being TRBD1 (6 bases). Trimming pared 3 bases from V and 6 bases from J, leaving 14 bases between. This CDR3 has 14 residues. CDR1 is SEHNR and CDR2 is FQNEAQ in the germline V gene (reference sequence). The CDR3 region has the DNA TGTGCCAGCAGCTTCGGGGGCGAAGTAGATGGCTACACCTTC. Translating gives CASSFGGEVDGYTF.

This clonotype was recorded at least ten times. J is TRBJ2-3 and V is TRBV20-1, with 16 nucleotides matching TRBD2. The germline V gene encodes CDR1 DFQATT and CDR2 SNEGSKA (reference sequence). The CDR3 spans 19 residues. V shed 3 bases and J 1 base; nucleotides not matched to a gene: 10. CDR3 bases: TGCAGTGCTAGCAAGCTGGGACTAGCGGGGGGGAAGGGCACAGATACGCAGTATTTT. This encodes CSASKLGLAGGKGTDTQYF.

The genes are TRBV2 and TRBJ1-2, with 12 nucleotides matching TRBD1. The V gene end was trimmed by 5 bases and the J gene end by 8 bases; junction bases not matched to a gene: 9. The CDR3 runs 15 residues. CDR1 and CDR2 from the germline V gene are SNHLY and FYNNEI. The CDR3 DNA is TGTGCCAGCAGTCCCCGGGACAGGGGGCTATGGGGCTACACCTTC. This gives the protein CASSPRDRGLWGYTF.

This chain uses TRBV28 with TRBJ1-1, with unresolved D. The CDR3 runs 16 residues. From germline, CDR1 is MDHEN and CDR2 SYDVKM. V lost 2 bases and J 0 bases, leaving 13 bases between the germline ends. The CDR3 is CASSLSPRSLNTEAFF. For the CDR3, the DNA is TGTGCCAGCAGTTTAAGCCCGAGGTCGCTGAACACTGAAGCTTTCTTT.

As regards this clonotype: At one end the junction does not follow the germline gene, possibly because of a read error. The V gene is TRBV18, the J gene TRBJ2-7; 7 bases match TRBD1. Germline CDR1 reads KGHSH; CDR2 reads LQKENI. CDR3 size: 16 residues. CDR3 sequence reads: CVSSPAQGPDPYEQYF. Written as DNA, the CDR3 is TGTGTCAGCTCACCGGCACAGGGGCCGGACCCCTACGAGCAGTACTTC.

This clonotype was recorded many times. This chain uses TRBV6-1 with TRBJ2-5; 7 bases fit TRBD1. This CDR3 contains 14 residues. Germline CDR1 and CDR2: MNHNS and SASEGT. The ends lost 4 bases at V and 5 bases at J; junction bases unmatched: 7. The DNA of the CDR3 is TGTGCCAGCAGTGGGGGTTCACAGGGGGAGACCCAGTACTTC. Amino acids: CASSGGSQGETQYF.

This chain joins TRBV4-2 and TRBJ2-6, with D hard to call. The germline CDR1 and CDR2 sequences are LGHNA and YNFKEQ. There are 14 residues in the CDR3. Trimming removed 1 base from V and 1 base from J, with 2 bases in between. For the CDR3, the DNA is TGTGCCAGCAGCCAAGCTTCTGGGGCCAACGTCCTGACTTTC. This codes for CASSQASGANVLTF.

This clonotype was picked up a small number of times. This chain connects TRBV30 to TRBJ2-1; a possible D gene is TRBD1 (6 bases). The CDR3 has 16 amino acids. The V gene's germline CDR1 is GTSNPN and CDR2 SVGIG (reference sequence). The V gene lost 3 bases and the J gene lost 3 bases, with 18 bases spanning the gap. This CDR3 is CAWSLRDTYFYNEQFF. In DNA, the CDR3 is TGTGCCTGGAGCCTCCGGGACACTTATTTCTACAATGAGCAGTTCTTC.

This clonotype was seen repeatedly, ten times or more. The chain has TRBV7-2 and TRBJ2-5; 12 bases are a match to TRBD2. The CDR3 covers 15 residues. CDR1 is SGHTA and CDR2 is FQGNSA in the germline V gene. The V gene end was trimmed by 3 bases and the J gene end by 4 bases; junction bases not matched to a gene: 3. The CDR3 sequence is CASSFTSGGRETQYF. CDR3 in DNA: TGTGCCAGCAGCTTTACTAGCGGGGGGCGAGAGACCCAGTACTTC. Variable domain in full (rest from reference TRBV7-2 and TRBJ2-5): GAGVSQSPSNKVTEKGKDVELRCDPISGHTALYWYRQSLGQGLEFLIYFQGNSAPDKSGLPSDRFSAERTGGSVSTLTIQRTQQEDSAVYLCASSFTSGGRETQYFGPGTRLLVL.

The CDR3 DNA follows: TGTGCCAGCAGTGATTTGGCCTCGGGCGTCTACAATGAGCAGTTCTTC. Amino acid sequence: CASSDLASGVYNEQFF. This chain links TRBV2 with TRBJ2-1; D is unresolved. Germline V gene lookup returns CDR1 SNHLY and CDR2 FYNNEI. The length of the CDR3 is 16 residues. V was shortened by 3 bases and J by 3 bases, with 15 bases between the two germline ends.